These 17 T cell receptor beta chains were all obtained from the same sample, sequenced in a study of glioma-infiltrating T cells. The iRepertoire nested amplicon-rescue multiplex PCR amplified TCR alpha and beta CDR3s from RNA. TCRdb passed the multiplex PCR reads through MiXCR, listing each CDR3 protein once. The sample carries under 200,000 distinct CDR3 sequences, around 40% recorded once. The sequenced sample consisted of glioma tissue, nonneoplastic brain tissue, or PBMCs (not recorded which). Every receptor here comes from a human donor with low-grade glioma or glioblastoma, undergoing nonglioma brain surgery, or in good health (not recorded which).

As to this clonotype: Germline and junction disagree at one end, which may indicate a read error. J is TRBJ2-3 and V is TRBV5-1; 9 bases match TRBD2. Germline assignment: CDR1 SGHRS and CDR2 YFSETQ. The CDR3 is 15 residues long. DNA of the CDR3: TGCGCCAACAGCCCTAAGCGGGAGGGCACAGATACGCAGTATTTT. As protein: CANSPKREGTDTQYF. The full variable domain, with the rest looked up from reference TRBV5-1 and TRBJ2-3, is KAGVTQTPRYLIKTRGQQVTLSCSPISGHRSVSWYQQTPGQGLQFLFEYFSETQRNKGNFPGRFSGRQFSNSRSEMNVSTLELGDSALYLCANSPKREGTDTQYFGPGTRLTVL.

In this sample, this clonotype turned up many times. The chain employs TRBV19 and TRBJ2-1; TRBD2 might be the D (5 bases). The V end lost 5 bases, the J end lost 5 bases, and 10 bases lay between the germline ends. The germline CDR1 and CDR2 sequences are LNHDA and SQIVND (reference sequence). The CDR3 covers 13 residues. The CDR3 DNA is TGTGCCAGTAGTCCCCTGAGGGACAATGAGCAGTTCTTC. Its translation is CASSPLRDNEQFF.

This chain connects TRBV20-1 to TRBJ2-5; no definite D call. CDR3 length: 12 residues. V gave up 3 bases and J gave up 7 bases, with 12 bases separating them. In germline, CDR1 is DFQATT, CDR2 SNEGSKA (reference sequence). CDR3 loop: CSASLGVGTQYF. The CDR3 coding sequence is TGCAGTGCTAGCTTAGGTGTCGGGACCCAGTACTTC.

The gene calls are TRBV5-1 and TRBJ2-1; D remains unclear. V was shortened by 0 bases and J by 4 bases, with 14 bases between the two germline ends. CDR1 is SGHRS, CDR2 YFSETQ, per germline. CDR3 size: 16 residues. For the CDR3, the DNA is TGCGCCAGCAGCTTGGGAGTAAGCGTTAAATACAATGAGCAGTTCTTC. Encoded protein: CASSLGVSVKYNEQFF.

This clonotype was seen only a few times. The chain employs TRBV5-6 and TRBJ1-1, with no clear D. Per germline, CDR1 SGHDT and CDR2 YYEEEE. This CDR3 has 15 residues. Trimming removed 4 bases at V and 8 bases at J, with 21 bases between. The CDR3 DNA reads TGTGCCAGCAGCGGCACCCAGGATTCTCGTAGGGAAGCTTTCTTT. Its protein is CASSGTQDSRREAFF. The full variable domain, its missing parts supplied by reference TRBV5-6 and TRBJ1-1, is DAGVTQSPTHLIKTRGQQVTLRCSPKSGHDTVSWYQQALGQGPQFIFQYYEEEERQRGNFPDRFSGHQFPNYSSELNVNALLLGDSALYLCASSGTQDSRREAFFGQGTRLTVV.

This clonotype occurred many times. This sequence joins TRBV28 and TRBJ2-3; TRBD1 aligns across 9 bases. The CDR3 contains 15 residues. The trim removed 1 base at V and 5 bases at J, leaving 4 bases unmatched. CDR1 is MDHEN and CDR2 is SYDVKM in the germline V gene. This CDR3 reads CASSLLQGAVDTQYF. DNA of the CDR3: TGTGCCAGCAGTTTATTACAGGGGGCCGTAGATACGCAGTATTTT.

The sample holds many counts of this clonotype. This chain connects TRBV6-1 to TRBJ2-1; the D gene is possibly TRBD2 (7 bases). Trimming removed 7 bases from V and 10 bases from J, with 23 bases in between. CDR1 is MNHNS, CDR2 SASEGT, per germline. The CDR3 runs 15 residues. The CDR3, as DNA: TGTGCCAGCAAGGGGGGGAGGCATGGCCGAGGGGAGCAGTTCTTC. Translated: CASKGGRHGRGEQFF.

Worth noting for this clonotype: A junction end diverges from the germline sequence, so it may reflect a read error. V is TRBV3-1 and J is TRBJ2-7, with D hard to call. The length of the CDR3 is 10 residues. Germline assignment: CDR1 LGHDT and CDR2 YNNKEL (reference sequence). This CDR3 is CASSDYDQYF. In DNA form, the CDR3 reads TGTGCCAGCAGCGATTACGACCAGTACTTC.

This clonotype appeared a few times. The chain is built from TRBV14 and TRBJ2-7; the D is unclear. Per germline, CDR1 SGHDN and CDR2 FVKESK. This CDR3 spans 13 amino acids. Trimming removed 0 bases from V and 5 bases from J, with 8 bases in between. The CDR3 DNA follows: TGTGCCAGCAGCCAAGATATATTCCACGAGCAGTACTTC. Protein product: CASSQDIFHEQYF.

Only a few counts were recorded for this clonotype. CDR3 amino acids: CASSLSRGQGFAEAFF. The CDR3 DNA follows: TGTGCCAGCAGTCTTTCCAGAGGACAGGGTTTCGCTGAAGCTTTCTTT. The chain employs TRBV12-3 or TRBV12-4 and TRBJ1-1, with 8 positions matching TRBD1. This CDR3 contains 16 residues. V lost 5 bases to trimming and J lost 6 bases; unmatched junction nucleotides: 14.

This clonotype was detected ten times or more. This CDR3 is CASSTGIEQYF. The CDR3 coding sequence is TGTGCCAGCAGTACCGGGATCGAGCAGTACTTC. This chain uses TRBV6-1 with TRBJ2-7; TRBD2 might be the D (5 bases). Trimming shortened V by 5 bases and J by 6 bases, and 8 bases separated the two germline ends. The CDR3 totals 11 residues. In germline, CDR1 is MNHNS, CDR2 SASEGT.

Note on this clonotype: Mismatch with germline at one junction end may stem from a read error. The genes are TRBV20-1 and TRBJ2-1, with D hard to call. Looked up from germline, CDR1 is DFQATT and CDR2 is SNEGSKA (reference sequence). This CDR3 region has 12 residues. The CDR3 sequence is CSARMSYNEKFF. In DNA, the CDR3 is TGCAGTGCTCGGATGTCATACAATGAGAAGTTCTTC.

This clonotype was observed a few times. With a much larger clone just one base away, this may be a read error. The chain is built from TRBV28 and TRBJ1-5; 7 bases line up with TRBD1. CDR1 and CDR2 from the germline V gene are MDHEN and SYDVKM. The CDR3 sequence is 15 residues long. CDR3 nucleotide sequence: TGTGCCAGCAGCCTGACAGGGTCTCTCGATCAGCCCAAGCATTTT. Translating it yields CASSLTGSLDQPKHF.

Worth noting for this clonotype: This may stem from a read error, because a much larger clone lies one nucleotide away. This CDR3 reads CASSPWGASYEQFF. The DNA for the CDR3 is TGTGCCAGCAGCCCGTGGGGCGCGTCCTACGAGCAGTTCTTC. V and J are TRBV27 and TRBJ2-1; weak D call: TRBD1 (5 bases). V lost 6 bases to trimming and J lost 10 bases, with 19 bases between them. Germline assignment: CDR1 MNHEY and CDR2 SMNVEV (reference sequence). The length of the CDR3 is 14 residues.

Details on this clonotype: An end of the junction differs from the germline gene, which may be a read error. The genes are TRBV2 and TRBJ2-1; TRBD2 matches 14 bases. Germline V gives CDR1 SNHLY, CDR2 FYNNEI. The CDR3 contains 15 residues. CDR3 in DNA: TGTGCCAGCGGTGAAGGACTAGCGGGAGGCAATGAGCAGTTCTTC. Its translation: CASGEGLAGGNEQFF. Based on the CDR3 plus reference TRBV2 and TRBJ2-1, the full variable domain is EPEVTQTPSHQVTQMGQEVILRCVPISNHLYFYWYRQILGQKVEFLVSFYNNEISEKSEIFDDQFSVERPDGSNFTLKIRSTKLEDSAMYFCASGEGLAGGNEQFFGPGTRLTVL.

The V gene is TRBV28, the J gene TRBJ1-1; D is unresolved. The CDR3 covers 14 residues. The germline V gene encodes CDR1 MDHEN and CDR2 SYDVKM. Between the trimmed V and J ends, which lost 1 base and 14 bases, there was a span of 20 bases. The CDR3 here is CASSLLRQNTGAFF. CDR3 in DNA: TGTGCCAGCAGTTTATTGAGGCAAAACACTGGAGCCTTCTTT. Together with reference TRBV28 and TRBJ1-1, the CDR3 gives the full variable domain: DVKVTQSSRYLVKRTGEKVFLECVQDMDHENMFWYRQDPGLGLRLIYFSYDVKMKEKGDIPEGYSVSREKKERFSLILESASTNQTSMYLCASSLLRQNTGAFFGQGTRLTVV.

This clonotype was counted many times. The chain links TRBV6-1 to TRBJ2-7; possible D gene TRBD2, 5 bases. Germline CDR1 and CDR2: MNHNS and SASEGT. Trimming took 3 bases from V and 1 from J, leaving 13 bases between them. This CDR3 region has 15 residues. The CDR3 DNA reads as TGTGCCAGCAGTGACGGTGTTAGCGTTTCCTACGAGCAGTACTTC. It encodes CASSDGVSVSYEQYF.